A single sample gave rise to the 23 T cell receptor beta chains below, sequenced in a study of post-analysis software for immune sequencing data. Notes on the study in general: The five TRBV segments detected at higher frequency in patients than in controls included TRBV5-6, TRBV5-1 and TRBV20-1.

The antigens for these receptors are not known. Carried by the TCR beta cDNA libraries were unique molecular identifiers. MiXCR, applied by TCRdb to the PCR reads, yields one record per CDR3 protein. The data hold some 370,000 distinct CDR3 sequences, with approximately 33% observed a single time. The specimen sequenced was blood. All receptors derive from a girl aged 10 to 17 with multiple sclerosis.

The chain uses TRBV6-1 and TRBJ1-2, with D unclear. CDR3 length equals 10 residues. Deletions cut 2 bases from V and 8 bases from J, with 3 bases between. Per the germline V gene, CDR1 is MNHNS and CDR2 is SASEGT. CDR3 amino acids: CASSEIGYTF. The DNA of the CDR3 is TGTGCCAGCAGTGAAATAGGCTACACCTTC.

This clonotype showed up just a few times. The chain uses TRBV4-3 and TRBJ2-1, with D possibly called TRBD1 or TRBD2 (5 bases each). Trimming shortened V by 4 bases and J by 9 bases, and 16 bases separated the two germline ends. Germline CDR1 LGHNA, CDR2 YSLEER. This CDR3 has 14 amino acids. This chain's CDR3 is CASSRGHSDGEQFF. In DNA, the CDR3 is TGCGCCAGCAGCCGTGGACATAGCGACGGTGAGCAGTTCTTC.

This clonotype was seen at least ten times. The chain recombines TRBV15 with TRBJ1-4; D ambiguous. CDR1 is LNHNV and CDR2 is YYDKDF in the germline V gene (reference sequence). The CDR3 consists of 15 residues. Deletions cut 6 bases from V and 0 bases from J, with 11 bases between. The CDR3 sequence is CATRVTPSTNEKLFF. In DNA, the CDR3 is TGTGCCACCAGGGTGACTCCCTCAACTAATGAAAAACTGTTTTTT.

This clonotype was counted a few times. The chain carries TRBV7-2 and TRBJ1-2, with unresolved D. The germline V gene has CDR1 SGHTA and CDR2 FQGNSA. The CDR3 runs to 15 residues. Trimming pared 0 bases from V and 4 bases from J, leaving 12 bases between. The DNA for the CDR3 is TGTGCCAGCAGCTTAGCGCTCGAGCGGGCCTATGGCTACACCTTC. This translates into CASSLALERAYGYTF.

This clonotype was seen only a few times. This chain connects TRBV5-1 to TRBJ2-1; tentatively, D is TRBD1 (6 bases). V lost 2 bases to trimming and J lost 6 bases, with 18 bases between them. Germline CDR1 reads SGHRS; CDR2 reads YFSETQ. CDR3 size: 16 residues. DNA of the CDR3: TGCGCCAGCAGCTTAACCGGGACAAGGGGTGCCAATGAGCAGTTCTTC. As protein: CASSLTGTRGANEQFF.

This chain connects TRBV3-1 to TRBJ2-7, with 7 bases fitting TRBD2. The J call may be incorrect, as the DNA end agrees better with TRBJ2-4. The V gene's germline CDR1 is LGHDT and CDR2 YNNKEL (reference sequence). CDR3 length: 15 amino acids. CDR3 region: CASSPSWGGGNIQYF. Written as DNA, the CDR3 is TGTGCCAGCAGCCCCTCTTGGGGGGGGGGAAACATTCAGTACTTC.

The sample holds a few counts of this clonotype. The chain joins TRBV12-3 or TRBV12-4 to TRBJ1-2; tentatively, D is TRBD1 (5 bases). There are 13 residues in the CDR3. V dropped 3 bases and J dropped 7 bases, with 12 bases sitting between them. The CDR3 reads CASSFGQGRGYTF. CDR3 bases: TGTGCCAGCAGTTTTGGGCAGGGACGTGGCTACACCTTC.

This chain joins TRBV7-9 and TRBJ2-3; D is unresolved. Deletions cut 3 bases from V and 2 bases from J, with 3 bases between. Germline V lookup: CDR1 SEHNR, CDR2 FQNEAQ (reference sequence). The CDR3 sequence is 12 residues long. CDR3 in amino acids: CASSFHTDTQYF. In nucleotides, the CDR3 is TGTGCCAGCAGCTTTCACACAGATACGCAGTATTTT.

Here the CDR3 reads CASSQGPGGAYEQYF. CDR3 nucleotide sequence: TGCGCCAGCAGCCAGGGACCTGGCGGGGCCTACGAGCAGTACTTC. V is TRBV10-1 and J is TRBJ2-7; D perhaps matches TRBD2 (6 bases). Germline CDR1 is WNHNN and CDR2 is SYGVQD (reference sequence). With 6 bases removed from V and 2 bases from J, the gap between germline ends came to 17 bases. This CDR3 is built from 15 residues.

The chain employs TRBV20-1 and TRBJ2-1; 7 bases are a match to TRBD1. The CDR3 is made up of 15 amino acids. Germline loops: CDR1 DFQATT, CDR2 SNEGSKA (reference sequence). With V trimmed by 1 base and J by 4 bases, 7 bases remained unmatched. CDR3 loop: CSARALGDSYNEQFF. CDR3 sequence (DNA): TGCAGTGCTAGAGCACTGGGGGACAGTTACAATGAGCAGTTCTTC.

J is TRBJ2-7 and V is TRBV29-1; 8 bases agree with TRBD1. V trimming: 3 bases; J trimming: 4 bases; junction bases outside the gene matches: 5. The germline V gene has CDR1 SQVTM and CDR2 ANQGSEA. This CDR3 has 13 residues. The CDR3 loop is CSVEYGTGYEQYF. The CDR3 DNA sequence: TGCAGCGTTGAGTACGGGACAGGATACGAGCAGTACTTC.

The CDR3 reads CATSRGQGSYEQYF. CDR3 sequence (DNA): TGTGCCACCAGCAGAGGACAGGGGTCCTACGAGCAGTACTTC. This chain links TRBV15 with TRBJ2-7; 8 nucleotides agree with TRBD1. Germline values: CDR1 LNHNV, CDR2 YYDKDF (reference sequence). The length of the CDR3 is 14 residues. The V segment lost 1 base and the J segment 1 base; nucleotides outside the gene matches: 0.

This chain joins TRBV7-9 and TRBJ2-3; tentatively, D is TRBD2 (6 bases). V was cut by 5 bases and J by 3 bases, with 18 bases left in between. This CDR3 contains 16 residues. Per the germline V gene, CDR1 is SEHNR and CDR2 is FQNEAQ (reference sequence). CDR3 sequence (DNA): TGTGCCAGCAGCCCACTCGACCGGGGGAAGACAGATACGCAGTATTTT. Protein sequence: CASSPLDRGKTDTQYF.

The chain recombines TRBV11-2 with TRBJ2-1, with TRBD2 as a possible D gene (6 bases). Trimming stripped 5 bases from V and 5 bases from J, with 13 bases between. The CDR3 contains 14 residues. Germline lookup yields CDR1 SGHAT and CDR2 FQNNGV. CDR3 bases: TGTGCCAGCAGCCTTGTGCGGGGACACAATGAGCAGTTCTTC. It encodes CASSLVRGHNEQFF.

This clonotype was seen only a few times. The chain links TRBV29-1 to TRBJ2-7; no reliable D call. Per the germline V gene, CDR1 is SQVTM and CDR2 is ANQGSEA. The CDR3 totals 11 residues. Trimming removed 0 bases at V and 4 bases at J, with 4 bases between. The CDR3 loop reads CSVEDDYEQYF. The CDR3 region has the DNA TGCAGCGTTGAAGATGATTACGAGCAGTACTTC.

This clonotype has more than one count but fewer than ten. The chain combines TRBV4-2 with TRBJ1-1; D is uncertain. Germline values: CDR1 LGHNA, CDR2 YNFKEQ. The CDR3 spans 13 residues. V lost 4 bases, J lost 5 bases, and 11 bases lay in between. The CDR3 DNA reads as TGTGCCAGCAGCCGCCTCGAGGAAACTGAAGCTTTCTTT. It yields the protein CASSRLEETEAFF.

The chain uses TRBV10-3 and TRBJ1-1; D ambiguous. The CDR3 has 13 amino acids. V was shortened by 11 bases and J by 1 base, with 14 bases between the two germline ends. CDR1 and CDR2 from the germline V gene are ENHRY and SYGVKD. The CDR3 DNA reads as TGTGCCTCAGCGGCGCCCCCGAACACTGAAGCTTTCTTT. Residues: CASAAPPNTEAFF.

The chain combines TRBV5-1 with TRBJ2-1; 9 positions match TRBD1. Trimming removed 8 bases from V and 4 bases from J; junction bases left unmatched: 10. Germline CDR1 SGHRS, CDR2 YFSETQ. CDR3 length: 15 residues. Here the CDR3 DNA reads TGCGCCAGTAAGCCCGGGACAGGGACATACAATGAGCAGTTCTTC. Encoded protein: CASKPGTGTYNEQFF.

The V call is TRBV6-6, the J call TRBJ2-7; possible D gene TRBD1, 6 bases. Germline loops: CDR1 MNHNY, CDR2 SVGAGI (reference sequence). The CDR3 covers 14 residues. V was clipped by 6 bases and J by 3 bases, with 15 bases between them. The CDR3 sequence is CASSPRQEHYEQYF. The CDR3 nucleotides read TGTGCCAGCAGCCCTCGACAGGAACACTACGAGCAGTACTTC.

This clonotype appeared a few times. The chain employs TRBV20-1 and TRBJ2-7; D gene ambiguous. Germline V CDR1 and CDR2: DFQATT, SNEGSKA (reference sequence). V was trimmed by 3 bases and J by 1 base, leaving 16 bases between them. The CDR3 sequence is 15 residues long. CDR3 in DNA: TGCAGTGCTAGGTATGAGGCATCGGTTTCCTACGAGCAGTACTTC. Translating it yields CSARYEASVSYEQYF.

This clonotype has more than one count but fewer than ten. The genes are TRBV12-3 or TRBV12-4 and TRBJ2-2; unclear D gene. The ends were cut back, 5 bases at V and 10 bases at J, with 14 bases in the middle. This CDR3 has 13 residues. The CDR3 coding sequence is TGTGCCAGCAGTCTTATCGGACCGTCGGAGCTGTTTTTT. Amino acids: CASSLIGPSELFF.

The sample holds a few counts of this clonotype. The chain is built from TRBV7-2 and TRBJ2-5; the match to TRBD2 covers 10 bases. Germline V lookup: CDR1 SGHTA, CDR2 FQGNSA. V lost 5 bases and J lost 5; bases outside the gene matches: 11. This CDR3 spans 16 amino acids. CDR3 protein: CASSHGGSGGWETQYF. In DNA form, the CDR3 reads TGTGCCAGCAGCCATGGGGGTAGCGGGGGGTGGGAGACCCAGTACTTC.

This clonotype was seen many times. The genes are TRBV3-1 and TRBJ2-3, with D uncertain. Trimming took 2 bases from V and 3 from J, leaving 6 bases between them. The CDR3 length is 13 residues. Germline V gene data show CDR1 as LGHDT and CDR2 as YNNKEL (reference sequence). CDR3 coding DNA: TGTGCCAGCAGCCAAACGTTTACAGATACGCAGTATTTT. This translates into CASSQTFTDTQYF.